The 25 T cell receptor beta chains given below trace back to one sample, sequenced in a study of T cell responses to AZD1222 COVID-19 vaccine. The method was immunoSEQ multiplex PCR; TCRdb's version includes in-frame clones alone and lacks a portion of them. Of about 130,000 clones listed, just over 85% are singletons. Sample: peripheral blood, taken on day 0 of AZD1222 vaccination. All receptors derive from an adult in good health.

The chain employs TRBV10-1 and TRBJ2-3; D might be TRBD2 (6 bases). CDR1 and CDR2 (germline): WNHNN, SYGVQD (reference sequence). The CDR3 totals 15 residues. The V gene lost 0 bases and the J gene lost 7 bases, with 14 bases spanning the gap. The CDR3 DNA reads as TGCGCCAGCAGTGAGTCTATTCGGGAGATGAATACGCAGTATTTT. Translation gives CASSESIREMNTQYF.

This chain connects TRBV30 to TRBJ1-3; tentative D call: TRBD1 (5 bases). Germline V gives CDR1 GTSNPN, CDR2 SVGIG (reference sequence). The CDR3 runs to 14 residues. The V gene lost 0 bases and the J gene lost 2 bases, with 8 bases spanning the gap. CDR3 loop: CAWSVGVTGNTIYF. CDR3 nucleotide sequence: TGTGCCTGGAGTGTGGGGGTTACTGGAAACACCATATATTTT.

The V and J genes are TRBV19 and TRBJ2-6; 7 bases map to TRBD1. V lost 6 bases and J lost 0; bases outside the gene matches: 11. The CDR3 has 18 residues. Germline V lookup: CDR1 LNHDA, CDR2 SQIVND (reference sequence). The DNA of the CDR3 is TGTGCCAGTAGGATTCCGGGACAGATCCTCTCTGGGGCCAACGTCCTGACTTTC. This gives the protein CASRIPGQILSGANVLTF. The full variable domain, its missing parts supplied by reference TRBV19 and TRBJ2-6, is DGGITQSPKYLFRKEGQNVTLSCEQNLNHDAMYWYRQDPGQGLRLIYYSQIVNDFQKGDIAEGYSVSREKKESFPLTVTSAQKNPTAFYLCASRIPGQILSGANVLTFGAGSRLTVL.

J is TRBJ2-4 and V is TRBV20-1; no clear D. The germline V and J ends were trimmed by 6 bases and 5 bases, with 8 bases remaining between them. Germline loops: CDR1 DFQATT, CDR2 SNEGSKA (reference sequence). The CDR3 totals 11 residues. This CDR3 reads CSANVENIQYF. The CDR3 nucleotides read TGCAGTGCGAACGTTGAAAACATTCAGTACTTC.

The V and J genes are TRBV7-8 and TRBJ1-6; TRBD1 is a possible D gene (5 bases). V lost 6 bases to trimming and J lost 10 bases, with 16 bases between them. In germline, CDR1 is SGHVS, CDR2 FQNEAQ. CDR3 length: 14 amino acids. The DNA for the CDR3 is TGTGCCAGCAGACCGGGGGAGGGGTGGTCACCCCTCCACTTT. Its protein product is CASRPGEGWSPLHF.

By sample share, this clone is medium-sized. The chain couples TRBV6-4 to TRBJ2-3; D is uncertain. The CDR3 is made up of 13 amino acids. The germline V gene has CDR1 MRHNA and CDR2 SNTAGT. Trimming removed 4 bases at V and 1 base at J, with 6 bases between. The CDR3 spells CASSGLGTDTQYF. The CDR3 DNA follows: TGTGCCAGCAGTGGTCTAGGCACAGATACGCAGTATTTT.

V and J are TRBV9 and TRBJ1-5, with 8 bases identical to TRBD1. The CDR3 covers 15 residues. Germline V lookup: CDR1 SGDLS, CDR2 YYNGEE. With 3 bases clipped from V and 0 bases from J, the junction kept 2 bases outside the gene matches. The CDR3 is CASSETGDSNQPQHF. CDR3 nucleotide sequence: TGTGCCAGCAGCGAGACAGGGGATAGCAATCAGCCCCAGCATTTT.

The chain carries TRBV3-1 (or the pseudogene TRBV3-2) and TRBJ1-1, with 9 bases lining up with TRBD1. J was trimmed by 0 bases and V by 3 bases; bases with no gene match: 2. Germline V lookup: CDR1 LGHDT, CDR2 YNNKEL (reference sequence). The CDR3 has 15 residues. The CDR3 DNA sequence: TGTGCCAGCAGCCAGGGGACAGGGATGAACACTGAAGCTTTCTTT. This sequence encodes CASSQGTGMNTEAFF.

This chain links TRBV28 with TRBJ1-1; D is undetermined. The germline gives CDR1 MDHEN, CDR2 SYDVKM. This CDR3 region has 13 residues. Trimming stripped 5 bases from V and 2 bases from J, with 9 bases between. The CDR3 region has the DNA TGTGCCAGCAGTAATACTTTAAACACTGAAGCTTTCTTT. It specifies CASSNTLNTEAFF. The whole variable domain, filled in from reference TRBV28 and TRBJ1-1, reads DVKVTQSSRYLVKRTGEKVFLECVQDMDHENMFWYRQDPGLGLRLIYFSYDVKMKEKGDIPEGYSVSREKKERFSLILESASTNQTSMYLCASSNTLNTEAFFGQGTRLTVV.

The rearrangement joins TRBV6-5 to TRBJ2-7; D not certain. The germline gives CDR1 MNHEY, CDR2 SVGAGI. CDR3 length equals 14 residues. Trimming took 10 bases from V and 0 from J, leaving 16 bases between them. Written as DNA, the CDR3 is TGTGCCACCCGAGTACCAGTGAGCTCCTACGAGCAGTACTTC. The encoded protein is CATRVPVSSYEQYF.

The gene calls are TRBV6-1 and TRBJ1-2; 10 bases map to TRBD1. Per the germline V gene, CDR1 is MNHNS and CDR2 is SASEGT. CDR3 length equals 15 residues. V lost 0 bases and J lost 7; bases outside the gene matches: 5. CDR3 region: CASSEADRGGVGYTF. CDR3 nucleotides: TGTGCCAGCAGTGAAGCGGACAGGGGGGGAGTTGGCTACACCTTC.

In the case of this clone: Different DNA sequences within this sample yield the same CDR3. The CDR3 nucleotides read TGCGCCAGCAGCCAAGATTTGGGGGGGGAGCAGTTCTTC. As protein: CASSQDLGGEQFF. This chain joins TRBV4-3 and TRBJ2-1, with 7 bases fitting TRBD2. Trimming at V came to 0 bases and at J to 10 bases, leaving 3 bases not matched to a gene. The CDR3 is made up of 13 amino acids. The germline CDR1 and CDR2 sequences are LGHNA and YSLEER.

The chain recombines TRBV6-2 or TRBV6-3 with TRBJ1-2; 7 positions agree with TRBD1. In germline, CDR1 is MNHEY, CDR2 SVGEGT. This CDR3 region has 13 residues. V shed 6 bases and J 4 bases; nucleotides not matched to a gene: 5. The CDR3 is CASSSTGAYGYTF. CDR3 nucleotides: TGTGCCAGCAGCTCAACAGGGGCCTATGGCTACACCTTC.

V is TRBV4-1 and J is TRBJ2-2; TRBD2 agrees at 12 bases. The CDR3 extends over 17 amino acids. Germline CDR1 MGHRA, CDR2 YSYEKL. The J segment lost 4 bases and the V segment lost 3 bases, leaving 6 bases of the junction unmatched. The CDR3 is CASSHASGRGTTGELFF. The CDR3 DNA reads TGCGCCAGCAGCCATGCTAGCGGGAGGGGAACCACCGGGGAGCTGTTTTTT.

The chain couples TRBV5-5 to TRBJ2-7, with D unclear. From germline, CDR1 is SGHKS and CDR2 YYEKEE (reference sequence). Trimming stripped 0 bases from V and 3 bases from J, with 7 bases between. CDR3 length: 13 amino acids. In DNA form, the CDR3 reads TGTGCCAGCAGCTTGGGACCGGACTACGAGCAGTACTTC. This translates into CASSLGPDYEQYF.

The chain recombines TRBV27 with TRBJ1-1; D is ambiguous. The CDR3 consists of 13 residues. V dropped 5 bases and J dropped 2 bases, with 9 bases sitting between them. In germline, CDR1 is MNHEY, CDR2 SMNVEV (reference sequence). The CDR3 spells CASSLGSNTEAFF. As DNA, the CDR3 is TGTGCCAGCAGTCTCGGGTCTAACACTGAAGCTTTCTTT.

The gene calls are TRBV9 and TRBJ2-1, with TRBD1 matching 7 bases. V lost 0 bases, J lost 7 bases, and 16 bases stayed unmatched. This CDR3 comprises 18 residues. The germline CDR1 and CDR2 sequences are SGDLS and YYNGEE. The CDR3 is CASSVEPHEGARWNEQFF. Here the CDR3 DNA reads TGTGCCAGCAGCGTAGAACCGCACGAGGGGGCCAGGTGGAATGAGCAGTTCTTC.

This chain connects TRBV5-1 to TRBJ2-1, with a weak D call TRBD2 (5 bases). The CDR3 runs 15 residues. The germline V gene encodes CDR1 SGHRS and CDR2 YFSETQ. V lost 5 bases and J 5 bases, leaving 17 bases between the germline ends. The CDR3 is CASREGGLANNEQFF. The CDR3 DNA is TGCGCCAGCAGAGAAGGAGGATTAGCAAACAATGAGCAGTTCTTC.

The V call is TRBV3-1 (or the pseudogene TRBV3-2), the J call TRBJ1-3, with D unclear. Germline lookup yields CDR1 LGHDT and CDR2 YNNKEL (reference sequence). The ends were cut back, 6 bases at V and 1 base at J, with 7 bases in the middle. This CDR3 comprises 13 residues. Here the CDR3 DNA reads TGTGCCAGCAGGCGCAGGTCTGGAAACACCATATATTTT. Translation gives CASRRRSGNTIYF.

The V call is TRBV4-1, the J call TRBJ2-7, with D possibly matching TRBD2 (6 bases). V lost 0 bases and J lost 3, with 15 bases in between. This CDR3 is 16 amino acids long. Germline loops: CDR1 MGHRA, CDR2 YSYEKL. This CDR3 reads CASSQERRGGNYEQYF. CDR3 coding DNA: TGCGCCAGCAGCCAAGAGAGGAGGGGTGGGAACTACGAGCAGTACTTC.

The chain has TRBV18 and TRBJ1-3; a possible D gene is TRBD1 (5 bases). This CDR3 contains 16 residues. Germline lookup yields CDR1 KGHSH and CDR2 LQKENI. Trimming pared 6 bases from V and 2 bases from J, leaving 17 bases between. The CDR3 nucleotides read TGTGCCAGCTCCCCTATGGGACCGAGGACTGGAAACACCATATATTTT. Protein sequence: CASSPMGPRTGNTIYF.

The chain is built from TRBV30 and TRBJ2-2; D perhaps matches TRBD2 (7 bases). V was cut by 2 bases and J by 3 bases, with 28 bases left in between. Germline V gives CDR1 GTSNPN, CDR2 SVGIG (reference sequence). The CDR3 covers 20 residues. For the CDR3, the DNA is TGTGCCTGGAGTCCTGTACAAGTATGGGGGGGGCGGGCGGACACCGGGGAGCTGTTTTTT. Translated: CAWSPVQVWGGRADTGELFF. The full variable domain, with the rest looked up from reference TRBV30 and TRBJ2-2, is SQTIHQWPATLVQPVGSPLSLECTVEGTSNPNLYWYRQAAGRGLQLLFYSVGIGQISSEVPQNLSASRPQDRQFILSSKKLLLSDSGFYLCAWSPVQVWGGRADTGELFFGEGSRLTVL.

This clone showed up just once. The chain couples TRBV24-1 to TRBJ2-3; 7 bases agree with TRBD2. The CDR3 has 16 amino acids. Unmatched junction bases numbered 12, after V lost 5 bases and J lost 5 bases. CDR1 is KGHDR, CDR2 SFDVKD, per germline. CDR3 coding DNA: TGTGCCACCAGTGGCCTGGGTTACGCGGGAGAAGATACGCAGTATTTT. Translating gives CATSGLGYAGEDTQYF.

This clone was observed a few times. The chain links TRBV5-6 to TRBJ2-5; D gene ambiguous. Germline lookup yields CDR1 SGHDT and CDR2 YYEEEE. This CDR3 region has 16 residues. The germline V and J ends were trimmed by 0 bases and 0 bases, with 12 bases remaining between them. The CDR3 DNA sequence: TGTGCCAGCAGCTTGGCACCAGAGCAGTACCAAGAGACCCAGTACTTC. Its translation is CASSLAPEQYQETQYF.

The V call is TRBV9, the J call TRBJ2-7; no clear D gene. Per germline, CDR1 SGDLS and CDR2 YYNGEE. V shed 0 bases and J shed 6 bases, with 10 bases lying between them. This CDR3 has 13 amino acids. CDR3 amino acids: CASSVGGFGEQYF. The DNA of the CDR3 is TGTGCCAGCAGCGTAGGCGGCTTCGGCGAGCAGTACTTC.